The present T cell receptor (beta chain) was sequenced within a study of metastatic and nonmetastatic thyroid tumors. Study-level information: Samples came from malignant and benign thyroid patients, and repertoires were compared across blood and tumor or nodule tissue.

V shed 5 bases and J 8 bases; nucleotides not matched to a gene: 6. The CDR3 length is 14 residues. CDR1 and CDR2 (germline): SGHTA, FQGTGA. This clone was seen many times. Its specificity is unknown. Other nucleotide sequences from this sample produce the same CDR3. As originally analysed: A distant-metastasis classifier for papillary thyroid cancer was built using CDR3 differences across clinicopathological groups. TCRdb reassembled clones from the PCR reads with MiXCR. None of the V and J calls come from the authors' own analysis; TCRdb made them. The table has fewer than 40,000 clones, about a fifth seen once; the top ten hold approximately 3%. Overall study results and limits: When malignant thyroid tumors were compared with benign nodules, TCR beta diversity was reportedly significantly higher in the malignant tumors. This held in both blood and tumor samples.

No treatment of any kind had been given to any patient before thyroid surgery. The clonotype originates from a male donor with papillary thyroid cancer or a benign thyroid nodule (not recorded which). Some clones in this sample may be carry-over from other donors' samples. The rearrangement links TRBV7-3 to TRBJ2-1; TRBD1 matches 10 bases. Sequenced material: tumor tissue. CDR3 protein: CASSPQTGGHEQFF. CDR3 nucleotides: TGTGCCAGCAGCCCGCAGACAGGGGGCCATGAGCAGTTCTTC. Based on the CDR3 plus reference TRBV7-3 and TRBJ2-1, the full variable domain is GAGVSQTPSNKVTEKGKYVELRCDPISGHTALYWYRQSLGQGPEFLIYFQGTGAADDSGLPNDRFFAVRPEGSVSTLKIQRTERGDSAVYLCASSPQTGGHEQFFGPGTRLTVL.